The 16 T cell receptor beta chains in this list originate from one sample, sequenced in a study of CD8+ T cells in alopecia areata. This sample's treatment: oral pan-JAK inhibitor, 5-10 mg twice daily. cDNA reverse transcribed from extracted RNA served as the sequencing template. Some clones are missing from TCRdb's copy, which holds only in-frame ones; the method was immunoSEQ multiplex PCR. The sample lists under 250,000 clones, around 57% occurring once. The specimen comprised CD4+ T cells sorted from blood, sampled at week 4, from a patient treated with tofacitinib. The receptors shown here come from a human donor with alopecia areata.

V gene TRBV4-3 combines with J gene TRBJ2-2; 8 positions match TRBD2. The CDR3 is 15 residues long. CDR1 LGHNA and CDR2 YSLEER come from the germline V gene. Trimming removed 4 bases from V and 1 base from J; junction bases left unmatched: 2. The CDR3 DNA is TGCGCCAGCAGCCTGCTAGCGGGGAACACCGGGGAGCTGTTTTTT. Its protein is CASSLLAGNTGELFF.

The J gene is TRBJ1-1, the V gene TRBV5-4, with 8 bases fitting TRBD1. The germline V gene encodes CDR1 SGHNT and CDR2 YYREEE (reference sequence). The CDR3 is 14 residues long. V shed 4 bases, J shed 1 base, and the junction held 3 bases outside the gene matches. CDR3 region: CASSIGQGNTEAFF. In DNA, the CDR3 is TGTGCCAGCAGCATTGGACAGGGGAACACTGAAGCTTTCTTT. The entire variable domain, with the rest obtained from reference TRBV5-4 and TRBJ1-1, is as follows: ETGVTQSPTHLIKTRGQQVTLRCSSQSGHNTVSWYQQALGQGPQFIFQYYREEENGRGNFPPRFSGLQFPNYSSELNVNALELDDSALYLCASSIGQGNTEAFFGQGTRLTVV.

This chain links TRBV10-3 with TRBJ1-2, with TRBD1 as a possible D gene (5 bases). V was clipped by 3 bases and J by 5 bases, with 10 bases between them. Germline assignment: CDR1 ENHRY and CDR2 SYGVKD. CDR3 length: 13 amino acids. The CDR3, as DNA: TGTGCCATCAGTGAAGTGGGGCATTATGGCTACACCTTC. It translates to CAISEVGHYGYTF.

This clone came up once. The rearrangement joins TRBV30 to TRBJ1-4, with D tentatively TRBD1 (6 bases). The V gene lost 8 bases and the J gene lost 6 bases, with 10 bases spanning the gap. The germline gives CDR1 GTSNPN, CDR2 SVGIG (reference sequence). This CDR3 is 11 amino acids long. CDR3: CALNRDEKLFF. The DNA of the CDR3 is TGTGCCCTCAACAGGGATGAAAAACTGTTTTTT.

The rearrangement uses TRBV30 and TRBJ1-5; D not resolved. V lost 4 bases and J 1 base, leaving 11 bases between the germline ends. The CDR3 is made up of 14 amino acids. CDR1 and CDR2 (germline): GTSNPN, SVGIG (reference sequence). The CDR3 sequence is CAWNSGMSNQPQHF. The CDR3, as DNA: TGTGCCTGGAATTCGGGGATGAGCAATCAGCCCCAGCATTTT.

This sequence joins TRBV4-3 and TRBJ2-7; no clear D. V was shortened by 0 bases and J by 7 bases, with 10 bases between the two germline ends. The germline V gene encodes CDR1 LGHNA and CDR2 YSLEER. This CDR3 contains 13 residues. The CDR3 region is CASSQDLGREQYF. The CDR3 DNA reads TGCGCCAGCAGCCAAGATCTTGGCAGAGAGCAGTACTTC.

The chain uses TRBV20-1 and TRBJ1-1; D not certain. The CDR3 has 11 residues. CDR1 DFQATT and CDR2 SNEGSKA come from the germline V gene (reference sequence). V was trimmed by 0 bases and J by 7 bases, leaving 6 bases between them. The CDR3 DNA follows: TGCAGTGCTAGAGATCGTGTTGAAGCTTTCTTT. Protein: CSARDRVEAFF.

The V call is TRBV29-1, the J call TRBJ2-1; D call uncertain. CDR1 and CDR2 from the germline V gene are SQVTM and ANQGSEA. This CDR3 region has 10 residues. V was trimmed by 2 bases and J by 13 bases, leaving 9 bases between them. The CDR3 reads CSVEPGDQFF. For the CDR3, the DNA is TGCAGCGTTGAACCGGGCGACCAGTTCTTC.

This clone was seen a few times. The chain uses TRBV15 and TRBJ1-2; D is perhaps TRBD1 (5 bases). Germline assignment: CDR1 LNHNV and CDR2 YYDKDF (reference sequence). The CDR3 runs 14 residues. Trimming left V 4 bases short and J 5 bases short, with 14 bases between. The CDR3 here is CATSTGTQKYGYTF. Here the CDR3 DNA reads TGTGCCACCAGCACCGGGACCCAAAAGTATGGCTACACCTTC. Complete variable domain (other parts from reference TRBV15 and TRBJ1-2): DAMVIQNPRYQVTQFGKPVTLSCSQTLNHNVMYWYQQKSSQAPKLLFHYYDKDFNNEADTPDNFQSRRPNTSFCFLDIRSPGLGDTAMYLCATSTGTQKYGYTFGSGTRLTVV.

This chain joins TRBV6-5 and TRBJ2-2; 7 nucleotides align to TRBD1. Germline CDR1 is MNHEY and CDR2 is SVGAGI. The CDR3 has 15 residues. The V and J ends lost 6 bases and 1 base, in that order; junction bases with no gene match: 5. The CDR3 loop is CASSTQGRNTGELFF. For the CDR3, the DNA is TGTGCCAGCAGCACACAGGGGAGGAACACCGGGGAGCTGTTTTTT.

J is TRBJ2-5 and V is TRBV6-5; D is unresolved. CDR3 length: 13 amino acids. Germline CDR1 reads MNHEY; CDR2 reads SVGAGI. V gave up 5 bases and J gave up 2 bases, with 9 bases separating them. The CDR3 here is CASSRAKQETQYF. The CDR3 DNA is TGTGCCAGCAGTCGGGCTAAGCAAGAGACCCAGTACTTC.

This rearrangement joins TRBV30 to TRBJ2-5; perhaps D is TRBD1 or TRBD2 (5 bases each). The DNA end lines up better with TRBJ2-7; the J call may be wrong. The CDR3 contains 12 residues. Germline V lookup: CDR1 GTSNPN, CDR2 SVGIG (reference sequence). This CDR3 reads CAWTKGPYEQYF. As DNA, the CDR3 is TGTGCCTGGACAAAGGGACCCTACGAGCAGTACTTC.

CDR3 nucleotide sequence: TGTGCCATCAGTGCAGCGCAGGGTGGGAATCAGCCCCAGCATTTT. Its translation is CAISAAQGGNQPQHF. The chain is built from TRBV10-3 and TRBJ1-5; D is possibly TRBD1 (5 bases). V dropped 4 bases and J dropped 4 bases, with 14 bases sitting between them. The CDR3 length is 15 residues. Germline V CDR1 and CDR2: ENHRY, SYGVKD.

This clone was seen a handful of times. Here the CDR3 reads CASSEWSSNYGYTF. The CDR3 coding sequence is TGTGCCAGCAGTGAGTGGTCCTCTAACTATGGCTACACCTTC. The chain recombines TRBV25-1 with TRBJ1-2; D ambiguous. In germline, CDR1 is MGHDK, CDR2 SYGVNS. The CDR3 runs to 14 residues. Between the trimmed V and J ends, which lost 3 bases and 0 bases, there was a span of 8 bases.

The V gene is TRBV7-2, the J gene TRBJ2-3, with 7 bases matching TRBD2. Germline V gives CDR1 SGHTA, CDR2 FQGNSA. V lost 5 bases to trimming and J lost 1 base; unmatched junction nucleotides: 6. The CDR3 length is 15 residues. CDR3 nucleotide sequence: TGTGCCAGCAGCACCTATCTAGCGGGCACAGATACGCAGTATTTT. This sequence encodes CASSTYLAGTDTQYF.

The V call is TRBV30, the J call TRBJ1-4; 8 nucleotides agree with TRBD1. The germline V gene has CDR1 GTSNPN and CDR2 SVGIG (reference sequence). The CDR3 loop spans 14 amino acids. The J segment lost 8 bases and the V segment lost 2 bases, leaving 7 bases of the junction unmatched. The CDR3 DNA reads as TGTGCCTGGAGTACAGGGACAGGAGAGGAAAAACTGTTTTTT. Its protein product is CAWSTGTGEEKLFF.